This T cell receptor beta chain is drawn from a study of T cells in localized non-small cell lung cancer. Whole-study results and caveats: There were a median roughly 60 of the top 100 tumor clones appearing in adjacent lung.

Some clones are missing from TCRdb's copy, which holds only in-frame ones; the method was immunoSEQ multiplex PCR. The sample lists around 50,000 clones, approximately 86% occurring once. From germline, CDR1 is LNHDA and CDR2 SQIVND (reference sequence). V trimming: 5 bases; J trimming: 7 bases; junction bases outside the gene matches: 13. The CDR3 contains 15 residues. This clone appeared a single time. Its antigen is not identified. This sequence originates from a female donor with stage II lung adenocarcinoma. V gene TRBV19 combines with J gene TRBJ1-2; TRBD1 matches at 7 bases. Sequenced material: PBMCs, taken before any cancer treatment. The CDR3 DNA reads as TGTGCCAGTAGTTCTCCCCGGACAGGAGGGGGTGGCTACACCTTC. This sequence encodes CASSSPRTGGGGYTF.